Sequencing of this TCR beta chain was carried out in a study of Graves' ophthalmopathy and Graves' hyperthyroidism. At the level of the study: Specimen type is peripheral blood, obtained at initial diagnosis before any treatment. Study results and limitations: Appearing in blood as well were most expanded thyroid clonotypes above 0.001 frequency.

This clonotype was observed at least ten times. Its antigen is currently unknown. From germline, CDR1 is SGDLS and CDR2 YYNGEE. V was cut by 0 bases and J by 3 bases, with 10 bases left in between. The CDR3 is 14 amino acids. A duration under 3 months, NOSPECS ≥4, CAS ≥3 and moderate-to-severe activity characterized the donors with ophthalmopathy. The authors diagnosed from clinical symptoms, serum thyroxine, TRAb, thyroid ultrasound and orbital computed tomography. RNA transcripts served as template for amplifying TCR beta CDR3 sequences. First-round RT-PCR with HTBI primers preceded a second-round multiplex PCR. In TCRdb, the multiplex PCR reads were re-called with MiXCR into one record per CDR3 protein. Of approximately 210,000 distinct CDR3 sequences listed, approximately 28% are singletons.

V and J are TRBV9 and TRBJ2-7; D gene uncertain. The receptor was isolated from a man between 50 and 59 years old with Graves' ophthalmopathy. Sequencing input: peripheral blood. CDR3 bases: TGTGCCAGCAGCGTAGGAGACGGGCTCTACGAGCAGTACTTC. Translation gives CASSVGDGLYEQYF.